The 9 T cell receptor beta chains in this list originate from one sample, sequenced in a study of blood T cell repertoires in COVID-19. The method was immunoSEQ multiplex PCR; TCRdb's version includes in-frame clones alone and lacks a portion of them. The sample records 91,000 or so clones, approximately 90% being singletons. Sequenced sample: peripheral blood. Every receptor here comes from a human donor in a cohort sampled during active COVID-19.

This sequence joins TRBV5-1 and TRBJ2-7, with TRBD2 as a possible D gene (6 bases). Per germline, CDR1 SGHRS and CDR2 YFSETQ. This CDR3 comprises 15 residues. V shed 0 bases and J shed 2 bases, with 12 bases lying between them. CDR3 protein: CASSLAPGGPYEQYF. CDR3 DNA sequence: TGCGCCAGCAGCTTGGCGCCCGGGGGACCCTACGAGCAGTACTTC.

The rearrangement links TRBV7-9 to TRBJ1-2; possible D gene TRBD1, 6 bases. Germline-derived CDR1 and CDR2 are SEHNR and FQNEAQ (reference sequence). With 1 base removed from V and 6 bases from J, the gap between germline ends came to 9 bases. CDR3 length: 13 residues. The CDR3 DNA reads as TGTGCCAGCAGCTTAGAAAACAGGGATGGCTACACCTTC. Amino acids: CASSLENRDGYTF.

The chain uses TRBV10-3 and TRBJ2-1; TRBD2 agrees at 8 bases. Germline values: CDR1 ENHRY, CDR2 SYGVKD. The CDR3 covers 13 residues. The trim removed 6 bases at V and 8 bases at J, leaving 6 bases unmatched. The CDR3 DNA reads TGTGCCATCAGCCGCACCGGGGGGGATGAGCAGTTCTTC. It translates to CAISRTGGDEQFF.

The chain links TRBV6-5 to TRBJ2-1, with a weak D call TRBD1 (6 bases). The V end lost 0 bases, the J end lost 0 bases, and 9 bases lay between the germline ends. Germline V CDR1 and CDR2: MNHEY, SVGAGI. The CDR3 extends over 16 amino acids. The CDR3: CASSYSKDSSYNEQFF. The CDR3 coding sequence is TGTGCCAGCAGTTACTCGAAGGACAGCTCCTACAATGAGCAGTTCTTC.

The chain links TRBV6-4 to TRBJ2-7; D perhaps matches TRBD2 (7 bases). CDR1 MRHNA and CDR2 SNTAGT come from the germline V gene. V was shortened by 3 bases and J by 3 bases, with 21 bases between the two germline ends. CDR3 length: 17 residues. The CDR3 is CASSDTIRGAKLYEQYF. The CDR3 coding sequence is TGTGCCAGCAGTGATACGATACGGGGGGCTAAACTCTACGAGCAGTACTTC.

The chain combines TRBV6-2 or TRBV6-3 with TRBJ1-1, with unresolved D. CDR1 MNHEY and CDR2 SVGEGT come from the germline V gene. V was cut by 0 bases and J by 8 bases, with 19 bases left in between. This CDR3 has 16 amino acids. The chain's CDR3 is CASSYSRGRVIPEAFF. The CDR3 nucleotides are TGTGCCAGCAGTTACTCGAGAGGGCGGGTTATCCCAGAAGCTTTCTTT.

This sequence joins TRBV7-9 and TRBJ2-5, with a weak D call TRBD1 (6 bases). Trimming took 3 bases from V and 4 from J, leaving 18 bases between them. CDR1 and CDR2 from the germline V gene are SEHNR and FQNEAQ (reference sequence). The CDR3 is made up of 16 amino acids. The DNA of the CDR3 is TGTGCCAGCAGCTTTGGGCAGGGGTCCCGCGGAGAGACCCAGTACTTC. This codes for CASSFGQGSRGETQYF.

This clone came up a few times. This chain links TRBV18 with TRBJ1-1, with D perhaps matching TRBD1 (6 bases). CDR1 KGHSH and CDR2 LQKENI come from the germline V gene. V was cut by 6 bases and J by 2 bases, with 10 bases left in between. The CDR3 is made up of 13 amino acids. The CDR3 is CASSLDRNTEAFF. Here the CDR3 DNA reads TGTGCCAGCTCTCTGGACAGAAACACTGAAGCTTTCTTT.

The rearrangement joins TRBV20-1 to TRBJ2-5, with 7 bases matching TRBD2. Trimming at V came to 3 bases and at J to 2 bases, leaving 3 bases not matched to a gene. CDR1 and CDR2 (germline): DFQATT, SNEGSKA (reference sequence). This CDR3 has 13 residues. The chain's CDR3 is CSASREAQETQYF. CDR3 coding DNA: TGCAGTGCTAGTCGGGAGGCTCAAGAGACCCAGTACTTC.